Presented here are 11 T cell receptor beta chains from one specimen sequenced in a study of CD8+ T cells in alopecia areata. Sequencing templates came from extracted RNA that was reverse transcribed into cDNA. Sequencing was performed with immunoSEQ multiplex PCR; in TCRdb, only in-frame clones are kept and a portion is missing. The table shows 80,000 to 100,000 clones, with 44% occurring only once. The treatment was: oral pan-JAK inhibitor, 5-10 mg twice daily. The material was CD8+ T cells sorted from blood, obtained at week 24, from a patient treated with tofacitinib. All receptors derive from a human donor with alopecia areata.

This clone was found a few times. The chain couples TRBV19 to TRBJ2-7, with D hard to call. This CDR3 is built from 12 residues. Germline V CDR1 and CDR2: LNHDA, SQIVND (reference sequence). V was cut by 4 bases and J by 1 base, with 5 bases left in between. This CDR3 reads CASSTASYEQYF. The CDR3 DNA reads as TGTGCCAGTAGTACGGCTTCCTACGAGCAGTACTTC.

The chain is built from TRBV4-1 and TRBJ2-1, with D unclear. This CDR3 is built from 15 residues. Germline CDR1 MGHRA, CDR2 YSYEKL. Trimming took off 0 bases at V and 10 bases at J, with 16 bases between the two ends. CDR3 sequence reads: CASSQDSAGVREQFF. Here the CDR3 DNA reads TGCGCCAGCAGCCAAGATTCAGCTGGGGTGCGGGAGCAGTTCTTC.

The chain couples TRBV7-9 to TRBJ1-5; D might be TRBD1 (5 bases). From germline, CDR1 is SEHNR and CDR2 FQNEAQ (reference sequence). The CDR3 has 15 residues. V lost 1 base and J lost 2, with 9 bases in between. In nucleotides, the CDR3 is TGTGCCAGCAGCTTAGTCGGAGGGGGCAATCAGCCCCAGCATTTT. Protein sequence: CASSLVGGGNQPQHF.

The chain recombines TRBV6-5 with TRBJ1-5; 7 nucleotides match TRBD1. Trimming at V came to 6 bases and at J to 5 bases, leaving 4 bases not matched to a gene. The germline CDR1 and CDR2 sequences are MNHEY and SVGAGI. This CDR3 contains 13 residues. The DNA of the CDR3 is TGTGCCAGCAGACAGGGGATGGATCAGCCCCAGCATTTT. Amino acid sequence: CASRQGMDQPQHF.

The rearrangement uses TRBV6-5 and TRBJ2-1; D gene uncertain. Germline V gene lookup returns CDR1 MNHEY and CDR2 SVGAGI. This CDR3 has 16 residues. The ends were cut back, 0 bases at V and 0 bases at J, with 9 bases in the middle. The CDR3 nucleotides are TGTGCCAGCAGTTACTCGGTGGGCAGCTCCTACAATGAGCAGTTCTTC. It yields the protein CASSYSVGSSYNEQFF.

V and J are TRBV2 and TRBJ2-7; D is perhaps TRBD1 (8 bases). This CDR3 has 14 amino acids. The V gene's germline CDR1 is SNHLY and CDR2 FYNNEI. V gave up 5 bases and J gave up 4 bases, with 15 bases separating them. The DNA of the CDR3 is TGTGCCAGCAGTTGGGGGGGACAGGAATACGAGCAGTACTTC. It is translated as CASSWGGQEYEQYF.

The table lists this clone with a few counts. A far bigger clonotype differs at one base, so this is likely a read error. In DNA, the CDR3 is TGTGCCAGCAGCTTGGTCCCGGGGAGGAATTCTGAAGCTTTCTTT. The encoded protein is CASSLVPGRNSEAFF. V usage is TRBV5-6 and J usage is TRBJ1-1; D not certain. The CDR3 runs 15 residues. CDR1 is SGHDT, CDR2 YYEEEE, per germline. The V end was cut by 0 bases, the J end by 6 bases, with 15 bases between.

The chain couples TRBV9 to TRBJ2-7, with a possible D match to TRBD1 (6 bases). The V end lost 3 bases, the J end lost 5 bases, and 15 bases lay between the germline ends. This CDR3 has 14 residues. Germline CDR1 reads SGDLS; CDR2 reads YYNGEE. The CDR3 is CASSAGLGADEQYF. DNA of the CDR3: TGTGCCAGCAGCGCCGGACTGGGGGCAGACGAGCAGTACTTC.

This clone was detected only a few times. DNA of the CDR3: TGTGCCAGCAGCATGGGGAACACCGGGGAGCTGTTTTTT. Protein sequence: CASSMGNTGELFF. The rearrangement links TRBV11-2 to TRBJ2-2; D unresolved. The CDR3 length is 13 residues. CDR1 and CDR2 (germline): SGHAT, FQNNGV. V dropped 5 bases and J dropped 1 base, with 5 bases sitting between them.

The chain recombines TRBV6-5 with TRBJ2-5; the match to TRBD2 covers 7 bases. V lost 5 bases, J lost 6 bases, and 9 bases stayed unmatched. The CDR3 runs to 14 residues. CDR1 is MNHEY, CDR2 SVGAGI, per germline. This chain's CDR3 is CASSREAGLKTQYF. For the CDR3, the DNA is TGTGCCAGCAGTCGGGAGGCGGGTTTGAAGACCCAGTACTTC.

Notes on this clone: A junction end diverges from the germline sequence, so it may reflect a read error. This chain joins TRBV9 and TRBJ2-7, with D possibly being TRBD1 (5 bases). Germline lookup yields CDR1 SGDLS and CDR2 YYNGEE. CDR3 length: 13 residues. The CDR3 bases are TGTGCCAGCGGCGTAGGGGATCTATCGGAGCAGTACTTC. Its translation: CASGVGDLSEQYF.